Below, 2 T cell receptor beta chains from the same sample are listed, as sequenced in a study of control samples from healthy donors and cancer patients. Measured with immunoSEQ multiplex PCR; TCRdb has only the in-frame clones, and not every one. The table includes 110,000 to 150,000 clones, approximately 91% detected once. Sequenced: blood. These receptors were obtained from a man aged 25-40 years in good health.

Only a few counts were recorded for this clone. The J gene is TRBJ2-1, the V gene TRBV6-4; D may match TRBD1 or TRBD2 (6 bases each). The germline V and J ends were trimmed by 0 bases and 9 bases, with 15 bases remaining between them. This CDR3 has 15 amino acids. Germline CDR1 and CDR2: MRHNA and SNTAGT. CDR3 coding DNA: TGTGCCAGCAGTGACTCGTCCGGGGGCGTCGGTGAGCAGTTCTTC. Amino acid sequence: CASSDSSGGVGEQFF.

This chain uses TRBV27 with TRBJ1-2; D ambiguous. With 3 bases removed from V and 8 bases from J, the gap between germline ends came to 13 bases. Germline lookup yields CDR1 MNHEY and CDR2 SMNVEV (reference sequence). The CDR3 spans 13 residues. CDR3 nucleotides: TGTGCCAGCAGTTTTGACCCCCTGGGGGGCTACACCTTC. Encoded protein: CASSFDPLGGYTF.